A single sample is the source of the 32 T cell receptor beta chains below, sequenced in a study of T cells in Graves' hyperthyroidism and ophthalmopathy. Researchers took RNA transcripts and amplified the TCR beta CDR3 regions from them. A set of HTBI primers served as the primers for a first-round RT-PCR of the TCR CDR3. TCRdb re-analysed the multiplex PCR reads in MiXCR, keeping a single row per CDR3 protein. Among around 380,000 distinct CDR3 sequences, about 13% were seen once, and the ten largest hold around 20%. Sequenced sample: blood. All receptors derive from a man aged 30-40 years with Graves' hyperthyroidism that later progressed to Graves' ophthalmopathy.

The V gene is TRBV5-8, the J gene TRBJ2-3, with 7 bases aligning to TRBD2. The CDR3 length is 18 residues. V shed 2 bases and J 7 bases; nucleotides not matched to a gene: 19. Germline CDR1 reads SGHTS; CDR2 reads YDEGEE. The CDR3 spells CASSFLLSPRGGTYTQYF. Here the CDR3 DNA reads TGTGCCAGCAGCTTCCTTTTGAGTCCCCGGGGAGGGACTTATACGCAGTATTTT. Full variable domain (remainder filled in from reference TRBV5-8 and TRBJ2-3): EAGVTQSPTHLIKTRGQQATLRCSPISGHTSVYWYQQALGLGLQFLLWYDEGEERNRGNFPPRFSGRQFPNYSSELNVNALELEDSALYLCASSFLLSPRGGTYTQYFGPGTRLTVL.

This chain joins TRBV12-3 or TRBV12-4 and TRBJ1-5; no definite D call. The CDR3 covers 13 residues. Deletions cut 7 bases from V and 4 bases from J, with 11 bases between. This CDR3 reads CASTYRNNQPQHF. The CDR3 DNA reads as TGTGCCAGCACCTACCGAAATAATCAGCCCCAGCATTTT.

The chain combines TRBV6-1 with TRBJ1-2; 7 nucleotides line up with TRBD1. Germline lookup yields CDR1 MNHNS and CDR2 SASEGT. CDR3 length: 13 amino acids. With V trimmed by 7 bases and J by 5 bases, 7 bases remained unmatched. DNA for the CDR3: TGTGCCAGCAAAAGGGACAGCGTTTATGGCTACACCTTC. Its protein product is CASKRDSVYGYTF.

This clonotype was counted at least ten times. The chain combines TRBV7-9 with TRBJ1-4; D is possibly TRBD1 (5 bases). CDR3 length: 14 amino acids. V lost 6 bases and J lost 3, with 11 bases in between. Germline V gives CDR1 SEHNR, CDR2 FQNEAQ (reference sequence). CDR3 in amino acids: CASRSLGPNEKLFF. The DNA of the CDR3 is TGTGCCAGCAGATCCCTGGGGCCTAATGAAAAACTGTTTTTT.

This clonotype was counted a single time. The rearrangement uses TRBV5-4 and TRBJ1-2, with D possibly matching TRBD1 (6 bases). The V end lost 4 bases, the J end lost 4 bases, and 14 bases lay between the germline ends. This CDR3 has 14 residues. In germline, CDR1 is SGHNT, CDR2 YYREEE (reference sequence). The CDR3: CASSVAGASYGYTF. The CDR3, as DNA: TGTGCCAGCAGCGTAGCGGGGGCTTCCTATGGCTACACCTTC.

This clonotype was picked up many times. The chain uses TRBV20-1 and TRBJ1-2; tentative D call: TRBD1 (6 bases). The V gene's germline CDR1 is DFQATT and CDR2 SNEGSKA (reference sequence). This CDR3 contains 12 residues. The V end lost 4 bases, the J end lost 8 bases, and 14 bases lay between the germline ends. The CDR3 spells CSATRRGRGYTF. The DNA for the CDR3 is TGCAGTGCTACCCGCAGGGGTCGGGGCTACACCTTC.

This clonotype came up a few times. The chain joins TRBV28 to TRBJ2-2; 9 nucleotides align to TRBD1. This CDR3 is 17 amino acids long. The V segment lost 5 bases and the J segment 6 bases; nucleotides outside the gene matches: 13. The V gene's germline CDR1 is MDHEN and CDR2 SYDVKM. This chain's CDR3 is CASSPADGTGPAGELFF. CDR3 nucleotides: TGTGCCAGCAGTCCCGCCGATGGGACAGGGCCGGCCGGGGAGCTGTTTTTT.

This clonotype showed up just a few times. This sequence joins TRBV7-9 and TRBJ1-4; weak D call: TRBD1 (5 bases). V shed 2 bases and J shed 3 bases, with 7 bases lying between them. Per the germline V gene, CDR1 is SEHNR and CDR2 is FQNEAQ (reference sequence). The CDR3 loop spans 14 amino acids. This CDR3 reads CASSLLRANEKLFF. CDR3 coding DNA: TGTGCCAGCAGCTTACTCAGGGCTAATGAAAAACTGTTTTTT.

This clonotype was seen at least ten times. The chain employs TRBV12-3 or TRBV12-4 and TRBJ2-7, with a tentative D call TRBD2 (6 bases). The CDR3 contains 13 residues. The V and J ends lost 5 bases and 1 base respectively, with 9 bases between them. CDR3 nucleotides: TGTGCCAGCAGTCCTGGGACTTCCTACGAGCAGTACTTC. It specifies CASSPGTSYEQYF.

This clonotype has at least ten counts. Here the CDR3 reads CASSLEVGARETQYF. Here the CDR3 DNA reads TGTGCCAGCAGCTTGGAGGTGGGGGCGAGGGAGACCCAGTACTTC. The chain recombines TRBV5-5 with TRBJ2-5; perhaps TRBD1 as D (6 bases). V was trimmed by 0 bases and J by 5 bases, leaving 14 bases between them. The V gene's germline CDR1 is SGHKS and CDR2 YYEKEE (reference sequence). This CDR3 contains 15 residues.

The chain uses TRBV4-1 and TRBJ1-2; the match to TRBD1 covers 8 bases. There are 16 residues in the CDR3. Germline CDR1 and CDR2: MGHRA and YSYEKL. Trimming cost V 0 bases and J 4 bases; bases outside gene matches: 7. CDR3 residues: CASSQEWDRTLYGYTF. Written as DNA, the CDR3 is TGCGCCAGCAGCCAAGAATGGGACAGGACTCTCTATGGCTACACCTTC.

Ten or more counts support this clonotype. A much bigger clone sits one base away, suggesting this may be a read error. The V and J genes are TRBV7-2 and TRBJ2-7; D possibly corresponds to TRBD1 (6 bases). Germline CDR1 and CDR2: SGHTA and FQGNSA. CDR3 length equals 13 residues. V shed 5 bases and J shed 3 bases, with 11 bases lying between them. The CDR3 nucleotides read TGTGCCAGCAGCCCGGTACAGGGCTACGAGCAGTACTTC. Residues: CASSPVQGYEQYF.

This clonotype appeared a few times. V gene TRBV12-3 or TRBV12-4 combines with J gene TRBJ1-1, with D tentatively TRBD1 (6 bases). With 8 bases removed from V and 4 bases from J, the gap between germline ends came to 17 bases. This CDR3 has 14 residues. The CDR3 is CASGRQGFFTEAFF. The CDR3 region has the DNA TGTGCCAGCGGAAGGCAGGGGTTCTTCACTGAAGCTTTCTTT.

This clonotype was recorded many times. The chain couples TRBV2 to TRBJ1-3, with 9 bases matching TRBD1. V trimming: 6 bases; J trimming: 0 bases; junction bases outside the gene matches: 6. Germline lookup yields CDR1 SNHLY and CDR2 FYNNEI. The CDR3 spans 16 residues. The CDR3 DNA follows: TGTGCCAGCAGCCGGGACAGGGAGGACTCTGGAAACACCATATATTTT. Its protein product is CASSRDREDSGNTIYF. Full variable domain (missing parts from reference TRBV2 and TRBJ1-3): EPEVTQTPSHQVTQMGQEVILRCVPISNHLYFYWYRQILGQKVEFLVSFYNNEISEKSEIFDDQFSVERPDGSNFTLKIRSTKLEDSAMYFCASSRDREDSGNTIYFGEGSWLTVV.

This clonotype was seen a handful of times. The chain links TRBV18 to TRBJ1-4; 9 bases line up with TRBD1. CDR3 length equals 14 residues. V was clipped by 3 bases and J by 6 bases; unmatched bases: 2. Germline assignment: CDR1 KGHSH and CDR2 LQKENI. CDR3 in amino acids: CASSPRDRDEKLFF. Here the CDR3 DNA reads TGTGCCAGCTCACCCCGGGACAGGGATGAAAAACTGTTTTTT.

This clonotype was seen many times. CDR3 in amino acids: CASIRKGATNEKLFF. The CDR3, as DNA: TGTGCCAGCATAAGGAAAGGGGCAACTAATGAAAAACTGTTTTTT. V gene TRBV2 combines with J gene TRBJ1-4; D may be TRBD1 (5 bases). From germline, CDR1 is SNHLY and CDR2 FYNNEI. The CDR3 is made up of 15 amino acids. The germline V and J ends were trimmed by 7 bases and 0 bases, with 12 bases remaining between them.

V usage is TRBV7-9 and J usage is TRBJ1-2; D remains unclear. From germline, CDR1 is SEHNR and CDR2 FQNEAQ (reference sequence). CDR3 length: 11 residues. The V end was cut by 4 bases, the J end by 8 bases, with 8 bases between. The CDR3 sequence: CASSSLRGYTF. CDR3 nucleotides: TGTGCCAGCAGCTCGCTCCGAGGCTACACCTTC.

This clonotype was counted only a few times. The chain links TRBV28 to TRBJ2-5; D might be TRBD1 or TRBD2, each matching 6 bases. There are 15 residues in the CDR3. CDR1 is MDHEN and CDR2 is SYDVKM in the germline V gene. V gave up 7 bases and J gave up 5 bases, with 20 bases separating them. The CDR3 loop is CASTWGRGLLETQYF. The CDR3 nucleotides are TGTGCCAGCACCTGGGGGCGGGGCCTCCTTGAGACCCAGTACTTC.

CDR3 sequence reads: CASSLRLAGGIEQFF. CDR3 sequence (DNA): TGTGCCAGCAGCTTGAGACTAGCGGGGGGGATTGAGCAGTTCTTC. J is TRBJ2-1 and V is TRBV5-8; 14 bases are shared with TRBD2. Germline lookup yields CDR1 SGHTS and CDR2 YDEGEE. CDR3 length: 15 amino acids. After removal of 1 base from V and 9 bases from J, the junction contained 3 bases not matched to a gene.

This clonotype was found a few times. The V and J genes are TRBV24-1 and TRBJ2-7; TRBD1 matches at 8 bases. The germline gives CDR1 KGHDR, CDR2 SFDVKD. Trimming at V came to 7 bases and at J to 4 bases, leaving 2 bases not matched to a gene. The CDR3 covers 12 residues. The CDR3 sequence is CATSDRGYEQYF. The CDR3 bases are TGTGCCACCAGCGACAGGGGATACGAGCAGTACTTC.

This clonotype has at least ten counts. The chain carries TRBV28 and TRBJ2-1; perhaps TRBD1 as D (6 bases). CDR1 and CDR2 from the germline V gene are MDHEN and SYDVKM. The CDR3 totals 16 residues. V lost 5 bases, J lost 4 bases, and 18 bases lay in between. CDR3 sequence reads: CASSPVPQGKYNEQFF. DNA of the CDR3: TGTGCCAGCAGTCCCGTCCCTCAGGGGAAGTACAATGAGCAGTTCTTC.

The chain joins TRBV6-1 to TRBJ1-4; a possible D gene is TRBD1 (5 bases). CDR1 MNHNS and CDR2 SASEGT come from the germline V gene. CDR3 length equals 14 residues. V was cut by 4 bases and J by 7 bases, with 13 bases left in between. The CDR3, as DNA: TGTGCCAGCAGTGTCTGGGTTGGGGGTGAAAAACTGTTTTTT. This encodes CASSVWVGGEKLFF.

The V gene is TRBV7-2, the J gene TRBJ2-5; D could derive from TRBD1 or TRBD2 (5 bases each). The germline CDR1 and CDR2 sequences are SGHTA and FQGNSA. CDR3 length equals 13 residues. V lost 3 bases to trimming and J lost 10 bases, with 15 bases between them. The CDR3 loop reads CASSLYRGRDQYF. CDR3 nucleotide sequence: TGTGCCAGCAGCTTGTACCGGGGCAGAGACCAGTACTTC.

This clonotype has just a few counts. This chain uses TRBV5-1 with TRBJ2-7, with a weak D call TRBD2 (7 bases). V was trimmed by 4 bases and J by 4 bases, leaving 18 bases between them. This CDR3 has 15 residues. Germline-derived CDR1 and CDR2 are SGHRS and YFSETQ. The CDR3 loop is CASSRGGGTTYEQYF. The CDR3, as DNA: TGCGCCAGCAGCCGAGGGGGGGGGACCACTTACGAGCAGTACTTC.

This clonotype was recorded a few times. The chain links TRBV27 to TRBJ1-1; TRBD1 aligns across 7 bases. Per the germline V gene, CDR1 is MNHEY and CDR2 is SMNVEV (reference sequence). Trimming took 2 bases from V and 5 from J; bases not matched to a gene: 5. The CDR3 runs to 14 residues. The CDR3 region has the DNA TGTGCCAGCAGTTTAGGGCCAGGGGGGACTGAAGCTTTCTTT. Its translation: CASSLGPGGTEAFF.

The sample holds a few counts of this clonotype. The gene calls are TRBV20-1 and TRBJ1-5; D is unclear. V lost 6 bases to trimming and J lost 4 bases, with 16 bases between them. Looked up from germline, CDR1 is DFQATT and CDR2 is SNEGSKA (reference sequence). The CDR3 is made up of 14 amino acids. The CDR3 coding sequence is TGCAGTGCGGAGAGGGCGGTTAAAAATCAGCCCCAGCATTTT. Its protein is CSAERAVKNQPQHF.

This clonotype was counted at least ten times. The chain couples TRBV7-6 to TRBJ1-1; 7 bases align to TRBD1. CDR1 is SGHVS and CDR2 is FNYEAQ in the germline V gene. This CDR3 has 13 residues. The V gene end was trimmed by 4 bases and the J gene end by 3 bases; junction bases not matched to a gene: 2. CDR3 coding DNA: TGTGCCAGCAGCTCGGGACAGTACACTGAAGCTTTCTTT. Translation: CASSSGQYTEAFF.

A word on this clonotype: With a much larger clone just one base away, this may be a read error. The chain joins TRBV30 to TRBJ2-7, with TRBD1 matching over 7 bases. This CDR3 is 14 amino acids long. Germline V gene sequence: CDR1 GTSNPN, CDR2 SVGIG (reference sequence). The CDR3 sequence: CGWSKGDSFYEQYF. In DNA form, the CDR3 reads TGTGGCTGGAGCAAGGGGGACAGCTTCTACGAGCAGTACTTC.

Comments on this clonotype: At one end the junction does not follow the germline gene, possibly because of a read error. The chain links TRBV29-1 to TRBJ1-5; D call uncertain. Germline-derived CDR1 and CDR2 are SQVTM and ANQGSEA. The CDR3 consists of 13 residues. DNA of the CDR3: TGCAGCGTTGAAGAGGGTAGCAATCCGCCCCAGCATTTT. Translating gives CSVEEGSNPPQHF.

This clonotype was detected a few times. The chain carries TRBV2 and TRBJ1-5, with a tentative D call TRBD1 (6 bases). CDR1 and CDR2 (germline): SNHLY, FYNNEI. The CDR3 consists of 14 residues. Trimming shortened V by 5 bases and J by 1 base, and 9 bases separated the two germline ends. CDR3 amino acids: CASSTGRSNQPQHF. CDR3 bases: TGTGCCAGCAGTACAGGGAGAAGCAATCAGCCCCAGCATTTT.

This clonotype showed up many times. Here the CDR3 DNA reads TGTGCCAGCAGAAAACTGCGGACAGGGAAAGTTCTTCACACTGAAGCTTTCTTT. It translates to CASRKLRTGKVLHTEAFF. This chain joins TRBV6-2 or TRBV6-3 and TRBJ1-1, with 8 bases identical to TRBD1. Germline trimming cut 6 bases from V and 3 bases from J; bases unmatched to any gene: 18. Germline V CDR1 and CDR2: MNHEY, SVGEGT. CDR3 length equals 18 residues.

This clonotype was seen many times. V is TRBV7-2 and J is TRBJ1-5; D not certain. V was shortened by 1 base and J by 4 bases, with 11 bases between the two germline ends. This CDR3 comprises 15 residues. CDR1 and CDR2 from the germline V gene are SGHTA and FQGNSA. The CDR3 spells CASSLVSAANQPQHF. The DNA for the CDR3 is TGTGCCAGCAGCTTAGTTTCGGCAGCTAATCAGCCCCAGCATTTT.